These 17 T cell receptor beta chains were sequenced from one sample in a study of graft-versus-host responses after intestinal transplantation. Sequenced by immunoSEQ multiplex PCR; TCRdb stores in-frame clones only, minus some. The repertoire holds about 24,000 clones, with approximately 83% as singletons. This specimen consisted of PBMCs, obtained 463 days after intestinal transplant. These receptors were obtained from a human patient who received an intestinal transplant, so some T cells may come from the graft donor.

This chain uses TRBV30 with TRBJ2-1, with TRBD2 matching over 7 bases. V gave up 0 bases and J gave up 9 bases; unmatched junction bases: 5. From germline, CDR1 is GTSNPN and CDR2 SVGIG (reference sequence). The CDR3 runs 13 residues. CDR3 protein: CAWSVNGGGEQFF. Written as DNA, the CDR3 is TGTGCCTGGAGTGTAAATGGGGGGGGTGAGCAGTTCTTC.

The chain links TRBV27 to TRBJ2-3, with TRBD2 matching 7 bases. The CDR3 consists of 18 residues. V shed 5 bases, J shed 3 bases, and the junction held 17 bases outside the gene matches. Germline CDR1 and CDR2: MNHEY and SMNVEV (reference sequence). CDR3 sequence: CASSVVSGNIFLTDTQYF. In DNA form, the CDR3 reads TGTGCCAGCAGTGTGGTCAGCGGGAATATATTCTTGACAGATACGCAGTATTTT.

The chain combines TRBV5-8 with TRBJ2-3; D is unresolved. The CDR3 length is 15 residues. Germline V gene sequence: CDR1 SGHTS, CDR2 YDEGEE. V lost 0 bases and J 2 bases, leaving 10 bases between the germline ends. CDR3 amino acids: CASSLGRSDTDTQYF. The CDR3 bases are TGTGCCAGCAGCTTGGGCAGATCTGACACAGATACGCAGTATTTT.

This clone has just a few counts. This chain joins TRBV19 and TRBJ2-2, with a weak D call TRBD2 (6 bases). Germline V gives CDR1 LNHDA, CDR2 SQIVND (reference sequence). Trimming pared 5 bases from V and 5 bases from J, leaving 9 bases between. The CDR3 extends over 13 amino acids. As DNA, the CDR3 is TGTGCCAGTAGTTCTGGGGGGACCGGGGAGCTGTTTTTT. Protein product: CASSSGGTGELFF.

CDR3 sequence: CASSLAQGGPVTEAFF. In DNA, the CDR3 is TGTGCCAGCAGCTTGGCCCAAGGGGGGCCGGTGACTGAAGCTTTCTTT. V usage is TRBV4-2 and J usage is TRBJ1-1; TRBD1 is a possible D gene (6 bases). Germline CDR1 reads LGHNA; CDR2 reads YNFKEQ. V lost 5 bases, J lost 5 bases, and 21 bases lay in between. CDR3 length: 16 residues.

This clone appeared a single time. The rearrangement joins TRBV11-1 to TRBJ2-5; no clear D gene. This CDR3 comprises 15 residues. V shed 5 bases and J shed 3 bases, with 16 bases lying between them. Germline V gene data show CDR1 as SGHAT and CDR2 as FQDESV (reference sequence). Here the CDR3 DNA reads TGTGCCAGCAGCACCTCCTACGCGACCAAAGAGACCCAGTACTTC. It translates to CASSTSYATKETQYF.

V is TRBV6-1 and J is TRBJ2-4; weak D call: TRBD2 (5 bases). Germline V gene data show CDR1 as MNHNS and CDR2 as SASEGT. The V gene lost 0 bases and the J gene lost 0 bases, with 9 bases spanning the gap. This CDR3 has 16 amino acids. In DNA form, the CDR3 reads TGTGCCAGCAGTGAAGCGGGGAGTTTAGCCAAAAACATTCAGTACTTC. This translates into CASSEAGSLAKNIQYF.

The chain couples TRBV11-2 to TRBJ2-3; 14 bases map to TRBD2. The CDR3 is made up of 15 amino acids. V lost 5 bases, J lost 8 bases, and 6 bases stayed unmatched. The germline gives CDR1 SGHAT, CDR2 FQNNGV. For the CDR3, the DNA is TGTGCCAGCAGCCCGACGGGACTAGCGGGGGTTACGCAGTATTTT. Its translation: CASSPTGLAGVTQYF.

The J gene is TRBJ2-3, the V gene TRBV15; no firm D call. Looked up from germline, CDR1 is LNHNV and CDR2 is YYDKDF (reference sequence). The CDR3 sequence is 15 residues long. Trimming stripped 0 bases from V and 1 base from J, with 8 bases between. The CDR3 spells CATSRDPGGTDTQYF. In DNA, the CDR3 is TGTGCCACCAGCAGAGATCCTGGTGGCACAGATACGCAGTATTTT.

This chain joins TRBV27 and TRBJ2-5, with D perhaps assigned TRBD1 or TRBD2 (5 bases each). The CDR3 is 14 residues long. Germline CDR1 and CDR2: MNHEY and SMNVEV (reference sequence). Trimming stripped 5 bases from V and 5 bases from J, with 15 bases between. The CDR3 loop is CASSPRDWGETQYF. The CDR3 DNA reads TGTGCCAGCAGTCCACGAGATTGGGGGGAGACCCAGTACTTC.

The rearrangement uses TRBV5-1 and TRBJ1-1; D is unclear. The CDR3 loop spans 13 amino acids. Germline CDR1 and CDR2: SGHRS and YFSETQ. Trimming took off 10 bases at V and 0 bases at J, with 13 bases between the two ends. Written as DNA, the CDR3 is TGCGCCGGACGTTCTGGGGTGAACACTGAAGCTTTCTTT. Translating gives CAGRSGVNTEAFF.

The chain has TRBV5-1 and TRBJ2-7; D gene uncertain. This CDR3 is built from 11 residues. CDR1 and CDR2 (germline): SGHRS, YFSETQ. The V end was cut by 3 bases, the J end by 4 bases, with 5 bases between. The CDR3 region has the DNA TGCGCCAGCAGCTCACAATACGAGCAGTACTTC. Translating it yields CASSSQYEQYF.

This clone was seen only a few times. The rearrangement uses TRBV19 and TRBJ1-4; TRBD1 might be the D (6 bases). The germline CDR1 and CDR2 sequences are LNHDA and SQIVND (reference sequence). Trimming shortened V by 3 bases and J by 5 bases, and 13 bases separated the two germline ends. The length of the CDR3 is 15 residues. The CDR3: CASSIRGGVNEKLFF. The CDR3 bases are TGTGCCAGTAGTATTCGGGGGGGCGTCAATGAAAAACTGTTTTTT. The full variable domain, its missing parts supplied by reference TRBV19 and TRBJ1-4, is DGGITQSPKYLFRKEGQNVTLSCEQNLNHDAMYWYRQDPGQGLRLIYYSQIVNDFQKGDIAEGYSVSREKKESFPLTVTSAQKNPTAFYLCASSIRGGVNEKLFFGSGTQLSVL.

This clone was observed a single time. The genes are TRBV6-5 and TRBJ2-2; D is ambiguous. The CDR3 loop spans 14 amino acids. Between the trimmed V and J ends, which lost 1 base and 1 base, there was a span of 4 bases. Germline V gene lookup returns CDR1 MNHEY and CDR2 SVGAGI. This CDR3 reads CASSYYRNTGELFF. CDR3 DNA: TGTGCCAGCAGTTACTATAGGAACACCGGGGAGCTGTTTTTT.

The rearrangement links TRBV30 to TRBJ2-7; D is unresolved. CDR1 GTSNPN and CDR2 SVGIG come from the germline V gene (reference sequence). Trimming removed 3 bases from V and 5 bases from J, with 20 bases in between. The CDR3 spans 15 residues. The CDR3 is CAWRTPSLYVDEQYF. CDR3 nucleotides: TGTGCCTGGAGGACGCCTAGTCTCTACGTCGACGAGCAGTACTTC.

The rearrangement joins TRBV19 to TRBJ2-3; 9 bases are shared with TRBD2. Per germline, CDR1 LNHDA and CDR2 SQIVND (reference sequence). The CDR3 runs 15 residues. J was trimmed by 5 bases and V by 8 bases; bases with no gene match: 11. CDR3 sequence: CASSSGTSSKDTQYF. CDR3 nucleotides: TGTGCCAGTTCATCCGGGACTAGCTCTAAAGATACGCAGTATTTT.

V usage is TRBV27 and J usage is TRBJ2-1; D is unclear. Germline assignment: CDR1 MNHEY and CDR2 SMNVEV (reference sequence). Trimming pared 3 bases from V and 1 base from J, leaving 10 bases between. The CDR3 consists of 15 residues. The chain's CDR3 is CASSFVGNSYNEQFF. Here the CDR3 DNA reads TGTGCCAGCAGTTTTGTCGGAAATTCCTACAATGAGCAGTTCTTC.